The 22 T cell receptor beta chains in this list originate from one sample, sequenced in a study of blood T cells in healthy people across ages. PCR was performed a second time for about 6 to 12 cycles using a sample-barcoded 5' primer and a J-beta primer mix. Each CDR3 protein is one row after TCRdb ran MiXCR on the 5' RACE reads. The sample contains hundreds of thousands of distinct CDR3 sequences, under 45% of which appear only once. The sequenced sample was blood. These receptor sequences come from a man in his 60s in good health.

The V and J genes are TRBV6-6 and TRBJ2-7; D remains ambiguous. The germline V gene encodes CDR1 MNHNY and CDR2 SVGAGI (reference sequence). The CDR3 totals 15 residues. Trimming stripped 0 bases from V and 1 base from J, with 10 bases between. CDR3 sequence: CASSYSMPRSYEQYF. In nucleotides, the CDR3 is TGTGCCAGCAGTTACTCGATGCCCAGGTCCTACGAGCAGTACTTC.

The rearrangement links TRBV2 to TRBJ2-7; TRBD1 is a possible D gene (6 bases). There are 12 residues in the CDR3. V lost 6 bases to trimming and J lost 4 bases, with 10 bases between them. Germline V gene lookup returns CDR1 SNHLY and CDR2 FYNNEI. The CDR3 spells CASRPDRYEQYF. CDR3 nucleotide sequence: TGTGCCAGCAGGCCCGACAGGTACGAGCAGTACTTC.

The chain links TRBV4-3 to TRBJ2-3; either TRBD1 or TRBD2 may supply D (5 bases each). This CDR3 has 14 residues. V was pared by 3 bases and J by 6 bases, with 13 bases between. Per germline, CDR1 LGHNA and CDR2 YSLEER. The CDR3 DNA is TGCGCCAGCAGCCAGGACGGGGCAGGGGATACGCAGTATTTT. It translates to CASSQDGAGDTQYF.

This chain connects TRBV15 to TRBJ2-4; 8 bases are shared with TRBD1. Matching the DNA end better, TRBJ2-7 makes the J call doubtful. The V gene's germline CDR1 is LNHNV and CDR2 YYDKDF (reference sequence). This CDR3 spans 14 amino acids. For the CDR3, the DNA is TGTGCCACCAGCACCCGACAGGGGCCTTACGAGCAGTACTTC. Translation gives CATSTRQGPYEQYF.

This clonotype was picked up a small number of times. This chain connects TRBV7-2 to TRBJ1-2; tentative D call: TRBD1 (6 bases). This CDR3 region has 14 residues. V lost 3 bases, J lost 8 bases, and 16 bases lay in between. Germline CDR1 is SGHTA and CDR2 is FQGNSA. Here the CDR3 DNA reads TGTGCCAGCAGCTTCCCAGGGGAAGTTAAGGGCTACACCTTC. It yields the protein CASSFPGEVKGYTF.

This chain joins TRBV6-1 and TRBJ1-1; tentatively, D is TRBD1 (6 bases). The CDR3 consists of 19 residues. Trimming removed 2 bases from V and 1 base from J, with 23 bases in between. The V gene's germline CDR1 is MNHNS and CDR2 SASEGT. This CDR3 reads CASSERGGIGRGWNTEAFF. In nucleotides, the CDR3 is TGTGCCAGCAGTGAACGAGGGGGTATCGGCAGGGGCTGGAACACTGAAGCTTTCTTT.

This clonotype has a count of ten or more. This chain links TRBV7-2 with TRBJ2-1; D is perhaps TRBD1 or TRBD2 (6 bases each). The ends were cut back, 4 bases at V and 6 bases at J, with 16 bases in the middle. Germline CDR1 reads SGHTA; CDR2 reads FQGNSA. The CDR3 covers 15 residues. CDR3 coding DNA: TGTGCCAGCAGCTCAAACGAACGGGGGCCCAATGAGCAGTTCTTC. Protein: CASSSNERGPNEQFF.

The V call is TRBV7-9, the J call TRBJ1-4; D perhaps matches TRBD1 (5 bases). In germline, CDR1 is SEHNR, CDR2 FQNEAQ (reference sequence). CDR3 length: 11 amino acids. Deletions cut 8 bases from V and 6 bases from J, with 7 bases between. CDR3 nucleotides: TGTGCCAGCCAAGGGGATGAAAAACTGTTTTTT. It encodes CASQGDEKLFF.

This rearrangement joins TRBV2 to TRBJ2-3; D gene unclear. V lost 0 bases, J lost 8 bases, and 6 bases lay in between. The germline V gene encodes CDR1 SNHLY and CDR2 FYNNEI. CDR3 length: 12 amino acids. The CDR3 nucleotides are TGTGCCAGCAGTGAAGCCAGTCGTACGCAGTATTTT. It is translated as CASSEASRTQYF.

This clonotype was found a few times. V gene TRBV14 combines with J gene TRBJ2-7, with TRBD2 identical over 10 bases. Losses at the gene ends were 3 bases for V and 1 base for J; bases not matched to a gene: 3. Germline V gene data show CDR1 as SGHDN and CDR2 as FVKESK. This CDR3 comprises 15 residues. Here the CDR3 DNA reads TGTGCCAGCAGCCACCCAGCGGGGGGGTCCTACGAGCAGTACTTC. Amino acid sequence: CASSHPAGGSYEQYF.

J is TRBJ1-2 and V is TRBV29-1; D is undetermined. In germline, CDR1 is SQVTM, CDR2 ANQGSEA. The CDR3 consists of 13 residues. Deletions cut 2 bases from V and 3 bases from J, with 10 bases between. CDR3 residues: CSVEWQADYGYTF. In DNA form, the CDR3 reads TGCAGCGTTGAATGGCAGGCCGACTATGGCTACACCTTC.

As concerns this clonotype: The germline gene is not matched at one end of the junction; a read error may be the cause. The rearrangement uses TRBV11-2 and TRBJ2-3, with 10 bases that match TRBD1. This CDR3 region has 16 residues. From germline, CDR1 is SGHAT and CDR2 FQNNGV. The CDR3 DNA follows: TGTGCCAGCAGTTACCGGGACAGGGGCAGCACAGACACGCAGTATTTT. Encoded protein: CASSYRDRGSTDTQYF.

A note on this clonotype: The junction departs from germline at one end; a sequencing error may be responsible. The V gene is TRBV30, the J gene TRBJ2-7; TRBD2 matches at 8 bases. From germline, CDR1 is GTSNPN and CDR2 SVGIG (reference sequence). The CDR3 has 15 residues. The CDR3 DNA follows: TGTGCCCGGAGGCGGGAGGCCTTACCCCCCTACGAGCAGTACTTC. Protein: CARRREALPPYEQYF.

This rearrangement joins TRBV5-5 to TRBJ2-6; D uncertain. Germline assignment: CDR1 SGHKS and CDR2 YYEKEE (reference sequence). The CDR3 runs 17 residues. Between the trimmed V and J ends, which lost 4 bases and 0 bases, there was a span of 14 bases. This CDR3 is CASSPTTLISGANVLTF. Written as DNA, the CDR3 is TGTGCCAGCAGCCCGACGACTCTAATCTCTGGGGCCAACGTCCTGACTTTC.

This clonotype was detected only once. The chain recombines TRBV11-3 with TRBJ2-5; 12 bases map to TRBD1. There are 16 residues in the CDR3. Germline-derived CDR1 and CDR2 are SGHNT and YENEEA. V dropped 5 bases and J dropped 4; count of bases not matched to a gene: 8. Here the CDR3 reads CASSAWDRGRVETQYF. In DNA, the CDR3 is TGTGCCAGCAGCGCTTGGGACAGGGGGCGTGTAGAGACCCAGTACTTC.

CDR3 sequence: CASSQDLVPTSSYEQYF. The DNA for the CDR3 is TGCGCCAGCAGCCAAGATCTCGTCCCGACTTCGTCCTACGAGCAGTACTTC. The rearrangement joins TRBV4-3 to TRBJ2-7; D remains ambiguous. Germline assignment: CDR1 LGHNA and CDR2 YSLEER. Trimming removed 0 bases from V and 1 base from J, with 16 bases in between. The CDR3 sequence is 17 residues long.

The chain joins TRBV18 to TRBJ2-5; no reliable D call. The V and J ends lost 2 bases and 0 bases respectively, with 7 bases between them. Germline assignment: CDR1 KGHSH and CDR2 LQKENI. The CDR3 length is 14 residues. The CDR3, as DNA: TGTGCCAGCTCACCAAGCCAGTACCAAGAGACCCAGTACTTC. Protein: CASSPSQYQETQYF.

This chain links TRBV6-6 with TRBJ2-7; 8 bases map to TRBD2. Per the germline V gene, CDR1 is MNHNY and CDR2 is SVGAGI (reference sequence). The CDR3 totals 16 residues. V shed 7 bases and J 7 bases; nucleotides not matched to a gene: 18. CDR3 coding DNA: TGTGCCAGCACCCCACTCATTAGCGGGGCTTACAATGAGCAGTACTTC. It is translated as CASTPLISGAYNEQYF.

This chain connects TRBV6-5 to TRBJ2-5; TRBD1 is a possible D gene (5 bases). In germline, CDR1 is MNHEY, CDR2 SVGAGI. With 7 bases removed from V and 7 bases from J, the gap between germline ends came to 16 bases. The CDR3 has 13 residues. Here the CDR3 DNA reads TGTGCCAGCACCCAGTCCTGGGGCGGGACCCAGTACTTC. Translating gives CASTQSWGGTQYF.

The rearrangement links TRBV29-1 to TRBJ1-5; D is unclear. Germline V CDR1 and CDR2: SQVTM, ANQGSEA. The CDR3 runs to 13 residues. Trimming took off 4 bases at V and 6 bases at J, with 13 bases between the two ends. The CDR3 region is CSVVGGIGQPQHF. CDR3 in DNA: TGCAGCGTTGTTGGTGGGATCGGTCAGCCCCAGCATTTT.

The chain recombines TRBV20-1 with TRBJ1-5, with TRBD1 as a possible D gene (6 bases). Germline loops: CDR1 DFQATT, CDR2 SNEGSKA (reference sequence). With 2 bases removed from V and 8 bases from J, the gap between germline ends came to 16 bases. This CDR3 is built from 14 residues. CDR3 loop: CSARPQGREKPQHF. The CDR3 DNA reads as TGCAGTGCTAGACCCCAGGGGCGGGAAAAGCCCCAGCATTTT.

This chain links TRBV4-1 with TRBJ2-5; 7 bases are a match to TRBD2. Germline V gene data show CDR1 as MGHRA and CDR2 as YSYEKL. CDR3 length: 16 amino acids. Unmatched junction bases numbered 5, after V lost 1 base and J lost 0 bases. The chain's CDR3 is CASSQGGAGNQETQYF. The CDR3 DNA reads as TGCGCCAGCAGCCAAGGTGGAGCGGGGAACCAAGAGACCCAGTACTTC.